These 8 T cell receptor beta chains were sequenced from one sample in a study of shared clonotypes between healthy human individuals. The assay was immunoSEQ multiplex PCR, and TCRdb's table has in-frame clones only and misses some. Found here are roughly 1,500,000 clones, approximately 98.5% of them singletons; the top ten hold around 0.38%. Specimen: naive CD4+ T cells sorted from blood. Described subset: CD45RA+ positively selected. The origin of the receptors is a man younger than 45 in good health.

The J gene is TRBJ2-7, the V gene TRBV9; D is unclear. V shed 0 bases and J shed 5 bases, with 12 bases lying between them. CDR3 size: 14 residues. The germline gives CDR1 SGDLS, CDR2 YYNGEE. In DNA form, the CDR3 reads TGTGCCAGCAGCGTAGGCGGCAGGCCCCACGAGCAGTACTTC. It codes for CASSVGGRPHEQYF.

The chain combines TRBV18 with TRBJ2-5, with 9 bases fitting TRBD1. V dropped 2 bases and J dropped 5; count of bases not matched to a gene: 6. This CDR3 comprises 15 residues. CDR1 and CDR2 (germline): KGHSH, LQKENI. The CDR3 loop is CASSPIGTGYETQYF. The DNA of the CDR3 is TGTGCCAGCTCACCAATAGGGACAGGGTACGAGACCCAGTACTTC.

The chain recombines TRBV30 with TRBJ2-3; weak D call: TRBD2 (5 bases). V was trimmed by 0 bases and J by 2 bases, leaving 18 bases between them. CDR1 is GTSNPN, CDR2 SVGIG, per germline (reference sequence). This CDR3 has 17 amino acids. The chain's CDR3 is CAWSVKGVGLSTDTQYF. Here the CDR3 DNA reads TGTGCCTGGAGTGTAAAGGGAGTTGGGTTGTCCACAGATACGCAGTATTTT.

V and J are TRBV7-6 and TRBJ2-2; 8 bases align to TRBD1. Germline V gene data show CDR1 as SGHVS and CDR2 as FNYEAQ. The CDR3 has 16 amino acids. Trimming took 0 bases from V and 4 from J; bases not matched to a gene: 4. The CDR3 region is CASSLAQGAGTGELFF. CDR3 in DNA: TGTGCCAGCAGCTTAGCGCAGGGGGCAGGCACCGGGGAGCTGTTTTTT.

This rearrangement joins TRBV6-5 to TRBJ2-4, with D tentatively TRBD1 or TRBD2 (6 bases each). The ends were cut back, 6 bases at V and 5 bases at J, with 8 bases in the middle. CDR1 and CDR2 from the germline V gene are MNHEY and SVGAGI. CDR3 length equals 12 residues. CDR3: CASREGENIQYF. The CDR3 DNA reads as TGTGCCAGCAGGGAGGGGGAAAACATTCAGTACTTC.

This chain connects TRBV11-3 to TRBJ2-1; unclear D gene. Germline CDR1 SGHNT, CDR2 YENEEA. The CDR3 covers 11 residues. With 4 bases removed from V and 8 bases from J, the gap between germline ends came to 6 bases. DNA of the CDR3: TGTGCCAGCAGCTCAGGTGATGAGCAGTTCTTC. Its translation: CASSSGDEQFF.

Turning to this clone: The sample has other DNA sequences that encode this CDR3 too. The V gene is TRBV7-8, the J gene TRBJ1-5; maybe TRBD1 (5 bases). This CDR3 region has 15 residues. V gave up 3 bases and J gave up 1 base, with 10 bases separating them. Looked up from germline, CDR1 is SGHVS and CDR2 is FQNEAQ. CDR3 in DNA: TGTGCCAGCAGCTTGGCAGGGACGAGCAATCAGCCCCAGCATTTT. It encodes CASSLAGTSNQPQHF. The full variable domain, with the rest looked up from reference TRBV7-8 and TRBJ1-5, is GAGVSQSPRYKVAKRGQDVALRCDPISGHVSLFWYQQALGQGPEFLTYFQNEAQLDKSGLPSDRFFAERPEGSVSTLKIQRTQQEDSAVYLCASSLAGTSNQPQHFGDGTRLSIL.

CDR3 in DNA: TGTGCCAGCAGCGGACAGGGGGAGGTTGGCGAGCAGTACTTC. This gives the protein CASSGQGEVGEQYF. The chain is built from TRBV9 and TRBJ2-7; TRBD1 aligns across 9 bases. The CDR3 covers 14 residues. Unmatched junction bases numbered 7, after V lost 3 bases and J lost 6 bases. CDR1 is SGDLS, CDR2 YYNGEE, per germline.